The next 12 T cell receptor beta chains were all read from a single sample in a study of shared T cell receptors in the human thymus. Produced via immunoSEQ multiplex PCR; TCRdb's table is partial and in-frame only. The data contain some 760,000 clones, 80% to 90% of them seen just once; the ten biggest clones take up around 0.01%. The same data also contributed to another study, on human thymus T cells.

Sequencing input: thymocytes. Receptor source: a girl less than two years old with a congenital heart defect.

The CDR3 nucleotides read TGTGCCAGCAGTTCCTCGGACAGGGGGCTCACTGAAGCTTTCTTT. This encodes CASSSSDRGLTEAFF. This chain links TRBV25-1 with TRBJ1-1; 11 bases map to TRBD1. Germline values: CDR1 MGHDK, CDR2 SYGVNS. The CDR3 length is 15 residues. J lost 4 bases, V lost 5 bases, and 6 bases had no gene match.

The chain has TRBV6-5 and TRBJ1-2; 7 nucleotides line up with TRBD1. Trimming at V came to 7 bases and at J to 1 base, leaving 6 bases not matched to a gene. Germline values: CDR1 MNHEY, CDR2 SVGAGI. The CDR3 covers 14 residues. The CDR3 protein is CASKRGQFNYGYTF. The CDR3 DNA reads as TGTGCCAGCAAAAGGGGGCAATTTAACTATGGCTACACCTTC.

V gene TRBV4-1 combines with J gene TRBJ2-5, with D perhaps TRBD1 (7 bases). Trimming took off 0 bases at V and 5 bases at J, with 16 bases between the two ends. The germline V gene encodes CDR1 MGHRA and CDR2 YSYEKL. The CDR3 contains 16 residues. Here the CDR3 reads CASSQESNGGGETQYF. As DNA, the CDR3 is TGCGCCAGCAGCCAAGAATCCAATGGAGGGGGCGAGACCCAGTACTTC.

The chain is built from TRBV18 and TRBJ2-7; D gene ambiguous. Deletions cut 9 bases from V and 2 bases from J, with 11 bases between. The germline CDR1 and CDR2 sequences are KGHSH and LQKENI. The CDR3 extends over 12 amino acids. The CDR3 DNA is TGTGCCAGTTCGACTGTCACCTACGAGCAGTACTTC. Amino acid sequence: CASSTVTYEQYF.

This chain uses TRBV4-1 with TRBJ1-2; D ambiguous. The CDR3 spans 17 residues. The V end was cut by 2 bases, the J end by 1 base, with 17 bases between. Per germline, CDR1 MGHRA and CDR2 YSYEKL. This CDR3 reads CASSQISSVRHNYGYTF. CDR3 in DNA: TGCGCCAGCAGCCAAATATCTTCTGTCAGACATAACTATGGCTACACCTTC.

The CDR3 here is CAWSLGEVGNQPQHF. The DNA for the CDR3 is TGTGCCTGGAGTTTAGGGGAGGTGGGCAATCAGCCCCAGCATTTT. This sequence joins TRBV30 and TRBJ1-5; possible D gene TRBD1, 5 bases. Trimming pared 2 bases from V and 2 bases from J, leaving 13 bases between. The CDR3 extends over 15 amino acids. Germline CDR1 reads GTSNPN; CDR2 reads SVGIG (reference sequence).

V is TRBV7-6 and J is TRBJ1-5; no clear D gene. V was pared by 1 base and J by 10 bases, with 14 bases between. Germline CDR1 SGHVS, CDR2 FNYEAQ. The CDR3 has 14 amino acids. CDR3 loop: CASSLGPQWQPQHF. The DNA of the CDR3 is TGTGCCAGCAGCTTAGGTCCCCAGTGGCAACCCCAGCATTTT.

The chain couples TRBV10-3 to TRBJ1-1; 8 bases are shared with TRBD1. The CDR3 length is 15 residues. Trimming removed 8 bases from V and 1 base from J; junction bases left unmatched: 9. Germline V gene lookup returns CDR1 ENHRY and CDR2 SYGVKD. CDR3 sequence (DNA): TGTGCCATCCGATTCGGTGACAGGGGGAACACTGAAGCTTTCTTT. Translated: CAIRFGDRGNTEAFF.

This clone has a handful of counts. The chain couples TRBV12-5 to TRBJ1-1; D is unresolved. Germline V gene sequence: CDR1 LGHNT, CDR2 FRNRAP. The V end was cut by 2 bases, the J end by 3 bases, with 10 bases between. The CDR3 is made up of 14 amino acids. CDR3 in DNA: TGTGCTAGTGGTTTGACCCACGCGGACACTGAAGCTTTCTTT. Residues: CASGLTHADTEAFF.

This clone has just one count. This rearrangement joins TRBV7-2 to TRBJ1-5; the D gene is possibly TRBD1 (5 bases). This CDR3 region has 15 residues. Trimming took off 1 base at V and 3 bases at J, with 10 bases between the two ends. CDR1 SGHTA and CDR2 FQGNSA come from the germline V gene. The CDR3 protein is CASSLGATVNQPQHF. The DNA for the CDR3 is TGTGCCAGCAGCTTAGGAGCGACAGTCAATCAGCCCCAGCATTTT.

This rearrangement joins TRBV6-6 to TRBJ1-2; the D is unclear. Trimming took 1 base from V and 1 from J, leaving 7 bases between them. CDR1 and CDR2 (germline): MNHNY, SVGAGI (reference sequence). The CDR3 is made up of 14 amino acids. The CDR3 DNA is TGTGCCAGCAGTTACTTTCCGGGTAACTATGGCTACACCTTC. This codes for CASSYFPGNYGYTF.

This sequence joins TRBV4-3 and TRBJ1-6; TRBD1 matches at 10 bases. J was trimmed by 0 bases and V by 3 bases; bases with no gene match: 11. The CDR3 is 20 amino acids. CDR1 and CDR2 (germline): LGHNA, YSLEER. Here the CDR3 DNA reads TGCGCCAGCAGCCAGGTACCGGGACAGGGGTCTAGCTCCTATAATTCACCCCTCCACTTT. This translates into CASSQVPGQGSSSYNSPLHF.